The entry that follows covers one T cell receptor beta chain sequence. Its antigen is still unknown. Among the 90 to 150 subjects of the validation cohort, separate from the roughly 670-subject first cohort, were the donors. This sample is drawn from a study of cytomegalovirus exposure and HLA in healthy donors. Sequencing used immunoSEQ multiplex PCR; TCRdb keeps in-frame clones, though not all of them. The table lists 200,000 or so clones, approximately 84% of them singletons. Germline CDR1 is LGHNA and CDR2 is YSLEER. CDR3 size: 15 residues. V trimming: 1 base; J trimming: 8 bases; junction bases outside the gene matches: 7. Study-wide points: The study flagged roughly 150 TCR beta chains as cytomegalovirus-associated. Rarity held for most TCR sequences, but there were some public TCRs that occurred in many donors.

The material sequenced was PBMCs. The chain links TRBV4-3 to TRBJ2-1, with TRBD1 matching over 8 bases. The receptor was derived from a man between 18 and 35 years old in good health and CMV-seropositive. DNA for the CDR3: TGCGCCAGCAGCCAAGGACAGGGGCCCAGGGATGAGCAGTTCTTC. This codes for CASSQGQGPRDEQFF.